A selection of T cell receptor beta chains follows, all from one sample in a study of human T cells and chemical hapten exposure. Each CDR3 protein is one row after TCRdb ran MiXCR on the RACE reads. The sample shows roughly 140,000 distinct CDR3 sequences, approximately 10% of them seen only once. This specimen was whole blood, taken in connection with sensitization to the hapten diphenylcyclopropenone (DPC). These receptors all stem from a woman aged 50 to 60 with alopecia areata. Some clones in this sample may be carry-over from other donors' samples. The CDR3 runs from the conserved cysteine through the conserved F or W. The D gene is left open where the match is weak. Clone sizes are given selectively: once, few, many, or a class where the clone is expanded.

v_gene	d_gene	abundance	j_gene	CDR3aa	CDR3nt
TRBV6-1	TRBD2	many	TRBJ2-3	CASSKREGTDTQYF	TGTGCCAGCAGTAAGCGGGAGGGGACAGATACGCAGTATTTT
TRBV7-9	TRBD2	NA	TRBJ2-3	CASSLQAGGADTQYF	TGTGCCAGCAGCTTACAAGCGGGAGGGGCAGATACGCAGTATTTT
TRBV19	NA	NA	TRBJ1-6	CASSTAGENSPLHF	TGTGCCAGTAGCACCGCAGGCGAGAATTCACCCCTCCACTTT
TRBV14	NA	NA	TRBJ2-3	CASSQETGWTDTQYF	TGTGCCAGCAGCCAAGAAACGGGGTGGACAGATACGCAGTATTTT
TRBV13	NA	many	TRBJ2-7	CASSLDLRTYEQYF	TGTGCCAGCAGCTTAGATTTGCGGACCTACGAGCAGTACTTC
TRBV19	NA	many	TRBJ2-3	CASRNLGDPEDTQYF	TGTGCCAGTAGAAACCTAGGGGATCCGGAAGATACGCAGTATTTT
TRBV3-1	NA	NA	TRBJ2-7	CASSQELGRLSGLYF	TGTGCCAGCAGCCAAGAACTCGGACGCCTCTCCGGTCTGTACTTC
TRBV3-1	NA	NA	TRBJ2-1	CASSQMGYMVGEQFF	TGTGCCAGCAGCCAGATGGGGTATATGGTAGGTGAGCAGTTCTTC
TRBV6-5	NA	NA	TRBJ2-7	CASSWARDTPYERYF	TGTGCCAGCAGTTGGGCCCGGGACACCCCCTACGAGCGGTACTTC
TRBV14	NA	many	TRBJ1-1	CASSQTLSTEAFF	TGTGCCAGCAGCCAAACGTTGAGCACTGAAGCTTTCTTT
TRBV20-1	NA	few	TRBJ2-5	CSAELRVGEETQYF	TGCAGTGCTGAGCTCAGGGTAGGGGAAGAGACCCAGTACTTC
TRBV21-1	NA	few	TRBJ1-1	CASSITGVNTEAFF	TGTGCCAGCAGCATAACAGGAGTGAACACTGAAGCTTTCTTT
TRBV9	NA	NA	TRBJ1-2	CASSGGYGYTF	TGTGCCAGCAGCGGGGGCTATGGCTACACCTTC
TRBV3-1	TRBD1	NA	TRBJ2-3	CASSQLRDRVEDTQYF	TGTGCCAGCAGCCAACTCCGGGACAGGGTTGAGGATACGCAGTATTTT
TRBV12-3/TRBV12-4	NA	few	TRBJ2-7	CASSFRGQSLFGEQYF	TGTGCCAGCAGTTTCCGCGGACAGTCTCTTTTCGGGGAGCAGTACTTC
TRBV10-3	NA	NA	TRBJ2-1	CAISLLEGSVANEQFF	TGTGCCATCAGTTTGCTAGAGGGAAGTGTTGCGAATGAGCAGTTCTTC
TRBV11-2	NA	many	TRBJ1-1	CASSLAGTNTEAFF	TGTGCCAGCAGCTTAGCAGGGACGAACACTGAAGCTTTCTTT
TRBV7-2	NA	many	TRBJ2-7	CASSLGGARYEQYF	TGTGCCAGCAGCTTAGGCGGGGCCCGATACGAGCAGTACTTC
TRBV7-8	NA	many	TRBJ2-1	CASSLVELGQFF	TGTGCCAGCAGCTTAGTAGAACTAGGGCAGTTCTTC
TRBV24-1	NA	few	TRBJ1-4	CATSTWDNEKLFF	TGTGCCACCAGCACTTGGGACAATGAAAAACTGTTTTTT
TRBV18	NA	many	TRBJ2-7	CASSRQSSYEQYF	TGTGCCAGCTCACGTCAGAGCTCCTACGAGCAGTACTTC
TRBV20-1	NA	few	TRBJ2-7	CSARDRIARPPYEQYF	TGCAGTGCTAGAGATCGAATAGCCCGCCCCCCTTACGAGCAGTACTTC
TRBV19	TRBD2	few	TRBJ2-2	CASSSGRAENTGELFF	TGTGCCAGTAGTAGCGGGAGGGCGGAGAACACCGGGGAGCTGTTTTTT
TRBV20-1	NA	NA	TRBJ2-5	CSAREGSKEGTQYF	TGCAGTGCTAGAGAGGGCAGCAAAGAGGGGACCCAGTACTTC
TRBV5-1	NA	many	TRBJ2-3	CASSLEGTDTQYF	TGCGCCAGCAGCTTGGAGGGTACAGATACGCAGTATTTT
TRBV12-3/TRBV12-4	TRBD1	few	TRBJ2-1	CASSRQGDSYNEQFF	TGTGCCAGCAGTCGTCAGGGGGACTCCTACAATGAGCAGTTCTTC
TRBV7-2	TRBD1	NA	TRBJ2-7	CASSLERGRRPYEQYF	TGTGCCAGCAGCTTAGAGAGGGGGCGCCGCCCCTACGAGCAGTACTTC
TRBV5-6	TRBD2	many	TRBJ2-1	CASERERKGEQFF	TGTGCCAGCGAGCGGGAGCGGAAGGGTGAGCAGTTCTTC
TRBV10-2	NA	NA	TRBJ2-1	CASSEGRSRGNEQFF	TGCGCCAGCAGTGAAGGGCGCTCCCGGGGCAATGAGCAGTTCTTC
TRBV28	NA	NA	TRBJ2-7	CASKGSARPYEQYF	TGTGCCAGTAAGGGAAGCGCCCGTCCCTACGAGCAGTACTTC
TRBV10-2	NA	many	TRBJ2-1	CASTKGGTYNEQFF	TGCGCCAGCACTAAGGGGGGCACTTACAATGAGCAGTTCTTC
TRBV7-2	TRBD1	many	TRBJ1-5	CASSLNWAGGGNQPQHF	TGTGCCAGCAGCTTAAATTGGGCAGGGGGTGGCAATCAGCCCCAGCATTTT
TRBV27	TRBD1	few	TRBJ1-6	CASSPDRKSPLHF	TGTGCCAGCAGCCCGGACAGGAAATCACCCCTCCACTTT
TRBV7-9	NA	NA	TRBJ2-5	CASSLVPAGEETQYF	TGTGCCAGCAGCTTAGTCCCAGCCGGGGAAGAGACCCAGTACTTC
TRBV10-3	TRBD2	few	TRBJ2-7	CAISRPGLDAYEQYF	TGTGCCATCAGCCGACCGGGACTAGACGCCTACGAGCAGTACTTC
TRBV19	NA	NA	TRBJ2-2	CASKDPNTGELFF	TGTGCCAGTAAGGACCCGAACACCGGGGAGCTGTTTTTT
TRBV27	TRBD1	many	TRBJ2-7	CASSPPGGDEQYF	TGTGCCAGCAGTCCTCCAGGGGGCGACGAGCAGTACTTC
TRBV29-1	TRBD1	few	TRBJ2-2	CSVAWGQFNTGELFF	TGCAGCGTTGCCTGGGGACAGTTTAACACCGGGGAGCTGTTTTTT
TRBV6-1	NA	few	TRBJ2-2	CASRNYQNTGELFF	TGTGCCAGTCGGAACTACCAGAACACCGGGGAGCTGTTTTTT
TRBV20-1	TRBD1	NA	TRBJ1-4	CSAREPGGDQLFF	TGCAGTGCTAGAGAGCCAGGGGGCGATCAACTGTTTTTT
TRBV12-3/TRBV12-4	NA	many	TRBJ2-7	CASRIGRSRSYEQYF	TGTGCCAGCAGAATCGGACGCAGCCGCTCCTACGAGCAGTACTTC
TRBV6-4	NA	few	TRBJ2-4	CASSEGQGGIQYF	TGTGCCAGCAGTGAGGGCCAGGGAGGCATTCAGTACTTC
TRBV28	NA	NA	TRBJ2-5	CASSSVQETQYF	TGTGCCAGCAGTTCAGTACAAGAGACCCAGTACTTC
TRBV20-1	NA	NA	TRBJ2-5	CSARAWLRNQETQYF	TGCAGTGCTAGAGCTTGGTTGCGGAACCAAGAGACCCAGTACTTC
TRBV20-1	NA	few	TRBJ2-6	CSAPTEFHLSGANVLTF	TGCAGTGCCCCGACTGAATTCCACCTCTCTGGGGCCAACGTCCTGACTTTC